The clone carrying this TCR beta chain was found many times. What it binds is unknown. The CDR3 end is not reached by the read, which stops 3 residues before it; the germline J gene fills it in. The sample carries other DNA sequences with the same CDR3. These data come from a study of T cell clonality in common variable immunodeficiency. Study-level findings and limits: TCRbeta clonality was increased in CVID versus healthy controls. CVID subjects shared fewer TCRbeta clones than healthy controls did.

Sequencing input was equivalent genomic DNA from CVID and controls. TCRdb keeps only in-frame clones here, not all; method: immunoSEQ multiplex PCR. The sample offers about 43,000 clones and no singletons, the top ten holding roughly 1.9%. After removal of 5 bases from V and 1 base from J, the junction contained 12 bases not matched to a gene. Germline lookup yields CDR1 LNHDA and CDR2 SQIVND (reference sequence). The CDR3 consists of 19 residues. Both groups were predominantly of Caucasian heritage. The sample taken for sequencing was peripheral blood mononuclear cells. This rearrangement joins TRBV19 to TRBJ1-3; 12 bases align to TRBD1. The TCR sequence derives from a person between 18 and 75 years old in good health. CDR3 DNA, as far as it was read: TGTGCCAGTAGTTCCCGCTTAGGGGGACAGGGGGCTTCTGGAAACACC. Translating gives CASSSRLGGQGASGNT. The CDR3 in its entirety is CASSSRLGGQGASGNTIYF.